The sample holds a few counts of the clone carrying this T cell receptor (beta chain). Its antigen is unidentified. As TCR cDNA was made by 5'RACE template switching, a universal primer site and UMIs were added. TCRdb independently ran MiXCR on the 5' RACE reads; one entry per CDR3 protein. Found here are around 500,000 distinct CDR3 sequences, about a fifth of them singletons; the top ten hold around 17%. The sample originates from a study of T cells after yellow fever vaccination. Turning to the study itself: Fractions low in cell number were prepared with SMART-Seq v4 Ultra Low Input.

General observations from the study: Within FACS-sorted repertoires, abundant clonotypes contaminating from the bulk population could be present. Reappearance after the booster was seen for most primary-vaccination clones, at 95% to 98% CD4 and about 90% CD8.

From germline, CDR1 is SEHNR and CDR2 FQNEAQ (reference sequence). Trimming left V 3 bases short and J 5 bases short, with 3 bases between. The CDR3 has 11 amino acids. Sequencing used PBMCs, obtained about 21 days after the first yellow fever vaccination. The TCR comes from a man aged 18 to 29 who received the YFV17D yellow fever vaccine. The chain carries TRBV7-9 and TRBJ2-3; D is unresolved. The CDR3 bases are TGTGCCAGCAGCTTGAAAGATACGCAGTATTTT. Translating gives CASSLKDTQYF.